This TCR beta chain was retrieved from a study of early stage breast cancer tumors. Study information: The ER+/PR+/HER2- tumors included 7 to 9 ductal and four lobular carcinomas.

Germline V gene lookup returns CDR1 SGHTA and CDR2 FQGTGA. The CDR3 has 14 amino acids. V gave up 3 bases and J gave up 4 bases, with 11 bases separating them. Generated by immunoSEQ multiplex PCR, the TCRdb table keeps only in-frame clones and is missing some. The data contain around 30,000 clones, around 70% of them singletons. The sequenced material came from blood. This sequence was found in a person in their fifties with breast cancer. The chain uses TRBV7-3 and TRBJ2-3; maybe TRBD2 (5 bases). This chain's CDR3 is CASSFSGTADTQYF. CDR3 in DNA: TGTGCCAGCAGCTTCTCGGGAACTGCAGATACGCAGTATTTT.